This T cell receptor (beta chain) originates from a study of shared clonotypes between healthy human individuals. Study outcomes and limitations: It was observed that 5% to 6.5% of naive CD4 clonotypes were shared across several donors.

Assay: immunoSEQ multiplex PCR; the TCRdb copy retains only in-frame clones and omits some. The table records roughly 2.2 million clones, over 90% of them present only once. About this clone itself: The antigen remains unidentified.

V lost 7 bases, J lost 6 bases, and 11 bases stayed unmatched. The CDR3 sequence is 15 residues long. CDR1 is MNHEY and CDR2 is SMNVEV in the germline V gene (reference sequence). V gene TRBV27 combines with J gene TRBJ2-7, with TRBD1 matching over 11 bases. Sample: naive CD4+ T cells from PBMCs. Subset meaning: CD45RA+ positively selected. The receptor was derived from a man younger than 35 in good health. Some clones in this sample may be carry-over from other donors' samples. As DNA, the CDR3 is TGTGCCAGCACCCCAGTTGGACAGGGGGCTCGCGAGCAGTACTTC. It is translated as CASTPVGQGAREQYF.